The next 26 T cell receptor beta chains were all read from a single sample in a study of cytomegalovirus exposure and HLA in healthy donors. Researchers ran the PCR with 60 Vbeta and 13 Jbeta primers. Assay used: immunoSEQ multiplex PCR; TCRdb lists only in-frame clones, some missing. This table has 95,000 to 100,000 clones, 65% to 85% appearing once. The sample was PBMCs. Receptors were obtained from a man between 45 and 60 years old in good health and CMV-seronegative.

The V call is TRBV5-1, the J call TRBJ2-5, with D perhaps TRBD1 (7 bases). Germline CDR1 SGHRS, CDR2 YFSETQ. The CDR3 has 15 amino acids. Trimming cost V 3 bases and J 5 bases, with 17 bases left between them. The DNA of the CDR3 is TGCGCCAGCAGCTCCGAGGGCAGGGGGGAGGAGACCCAGTACTTC. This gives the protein CASSSEGRGEETQYF.

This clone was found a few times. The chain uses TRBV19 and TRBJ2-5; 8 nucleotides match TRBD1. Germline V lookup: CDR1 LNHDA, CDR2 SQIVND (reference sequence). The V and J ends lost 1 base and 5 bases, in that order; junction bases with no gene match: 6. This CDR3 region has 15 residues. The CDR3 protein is CASSIGSRGLETQYF. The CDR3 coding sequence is TGTGCCAGTAGTATAGGTAGCAGGGGGCTGGAGACCCAGTACTTC. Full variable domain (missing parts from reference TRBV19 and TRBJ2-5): DGGITQSPKYLFRKEGQNVTLSCEQNLNHDAMYWYRQDPGQGLRLIYYSQIVNDFQKGDIAEGYSVSREKKESFPLTVTSAQKNPTAFYLCASSIGSRGLETQYFGPGTRLLVL.

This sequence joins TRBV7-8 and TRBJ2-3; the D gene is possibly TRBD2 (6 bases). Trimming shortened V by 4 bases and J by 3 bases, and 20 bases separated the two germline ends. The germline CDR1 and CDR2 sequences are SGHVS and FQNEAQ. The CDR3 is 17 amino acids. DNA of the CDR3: TGTGCCAGCAGCTCCCCGGGTAGCGGAGGCCCGACAGATACGCAGTATTTT. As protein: CASSSPGSGGPTDTQYF.

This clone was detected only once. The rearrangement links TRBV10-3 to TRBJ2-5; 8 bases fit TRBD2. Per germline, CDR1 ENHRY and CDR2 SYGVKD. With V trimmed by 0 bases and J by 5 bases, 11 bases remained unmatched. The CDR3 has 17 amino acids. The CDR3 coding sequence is TGTGCCATCAGTGAGTCGGCTAGCGGGCCCCGAGGGGAGACCCAGTACTTC. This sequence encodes CAISESASGPRGETQYF.

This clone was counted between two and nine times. The CDR3 region is CASSLGLGDTEAFF. As DNA, the CDR3 is TGTGCCAGCAGCTTGGGACTGGGAGACACTGAAGCTTTCTTT. This sequence joins TRBV5-4 and TRBJ1-1, with D unclear. Germline values: CDR1 SGHNT, CDR2 YYREEE (reference sequence). The CDR3 runs to 14 residues. V was trimmed by 0 bases and J by 3 bases, leaving 9 bases between them.

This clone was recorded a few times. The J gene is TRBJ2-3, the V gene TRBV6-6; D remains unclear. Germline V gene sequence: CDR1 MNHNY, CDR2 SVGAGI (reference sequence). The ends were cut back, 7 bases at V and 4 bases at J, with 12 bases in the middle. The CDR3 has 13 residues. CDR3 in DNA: TGTGCCAGCAATCCCCCCCAATCAGATACGCAGTATTTT. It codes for CASNPPQSDTQYF.

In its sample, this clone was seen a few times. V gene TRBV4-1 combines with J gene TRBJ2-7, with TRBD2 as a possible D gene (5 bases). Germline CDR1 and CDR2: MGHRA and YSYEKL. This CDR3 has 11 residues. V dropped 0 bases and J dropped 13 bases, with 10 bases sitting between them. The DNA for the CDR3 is TGCGCCAGCAGCCAAGATCTTGGACTCTACTTC. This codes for CASSQDLGLYF.

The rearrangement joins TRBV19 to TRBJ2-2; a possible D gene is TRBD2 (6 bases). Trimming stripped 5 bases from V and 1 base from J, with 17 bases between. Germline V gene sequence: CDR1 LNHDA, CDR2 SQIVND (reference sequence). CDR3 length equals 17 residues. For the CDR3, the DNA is TGTGCCAGTAGTTTAATTAGGGGAGGAGGGAACACCGGGGAGCTGTTTTTT. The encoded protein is CASSLIRGGGNTGELFF.

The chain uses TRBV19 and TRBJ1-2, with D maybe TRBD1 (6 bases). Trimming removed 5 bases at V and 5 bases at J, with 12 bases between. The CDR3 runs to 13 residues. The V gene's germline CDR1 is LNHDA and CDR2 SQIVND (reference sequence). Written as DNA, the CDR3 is TGTGCCAGTAGTTTCGGTCAGGGGTATGGCTACACCTTC. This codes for CASSFGQGYGYTF.

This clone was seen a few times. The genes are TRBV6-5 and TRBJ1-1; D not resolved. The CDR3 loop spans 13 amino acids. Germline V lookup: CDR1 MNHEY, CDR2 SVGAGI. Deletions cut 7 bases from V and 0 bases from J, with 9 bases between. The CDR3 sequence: CASMRAMNTEAFF. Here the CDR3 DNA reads TGTGCCAGCATGAGGGCAATGAACACTGAAGCTTTCTTT.

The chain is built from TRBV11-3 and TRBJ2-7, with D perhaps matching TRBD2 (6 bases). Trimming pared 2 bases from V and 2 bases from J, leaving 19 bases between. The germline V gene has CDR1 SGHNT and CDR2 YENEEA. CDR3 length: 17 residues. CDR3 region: CASSLLWIFGGTYEQYF. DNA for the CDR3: TGTGCCAGCAGCTTACTTTGGATCTTCGGCGGGACCTACGAGCAGTACTTC.

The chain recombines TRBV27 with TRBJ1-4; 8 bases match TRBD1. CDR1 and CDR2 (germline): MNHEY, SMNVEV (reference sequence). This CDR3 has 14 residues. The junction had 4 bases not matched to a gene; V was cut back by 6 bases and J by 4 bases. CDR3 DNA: TGTGCCAGCAGCGACAGGGGACTTAATGAAAAACTGTTTTTT. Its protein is CASSDRGLNEKLFF.

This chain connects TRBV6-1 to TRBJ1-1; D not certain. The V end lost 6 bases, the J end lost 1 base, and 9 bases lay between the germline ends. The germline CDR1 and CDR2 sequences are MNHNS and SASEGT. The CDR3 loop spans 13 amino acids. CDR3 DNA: TGTGCCAGCAGAAAACAGAGGAACACTGAAGCTTTCTTT. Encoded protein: CASRKQRNTEAFF.

For the CDR3, the DNA is TGTGCCAGCAGTTTACATTTCGGGAACGCATATGGCACAGATACGCAGTATTTT. Its protein is CASSLHFGNAYGTDTQYF. The chain has TRBV27 and TRBJ2-3; TRBD2 is a possible D gene (5 bases). Trimming cost V 2 bases and J 1 base, with 19 bases left between them. The V gene's germline CDR1 is MNHEY and CDR2 SMNVEV (reference sequence). There are 18 residues in the CDR3.

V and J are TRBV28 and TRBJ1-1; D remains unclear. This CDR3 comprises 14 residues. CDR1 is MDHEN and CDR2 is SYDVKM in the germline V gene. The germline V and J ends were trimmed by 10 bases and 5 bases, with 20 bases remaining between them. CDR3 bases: TGTGCCATCCGAAGGTCACCAACGGAGACTGAAGCTTTCTTT. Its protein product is CAIRRSPTETEAFF.

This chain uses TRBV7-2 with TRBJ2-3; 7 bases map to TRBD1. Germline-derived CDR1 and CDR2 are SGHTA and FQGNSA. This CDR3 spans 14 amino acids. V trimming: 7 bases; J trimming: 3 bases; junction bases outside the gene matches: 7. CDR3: CASTATGATDTQYF. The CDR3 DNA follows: TGTGCCAGCACCGCTACAGGGGCAACAGATACGCAGTATTTT.

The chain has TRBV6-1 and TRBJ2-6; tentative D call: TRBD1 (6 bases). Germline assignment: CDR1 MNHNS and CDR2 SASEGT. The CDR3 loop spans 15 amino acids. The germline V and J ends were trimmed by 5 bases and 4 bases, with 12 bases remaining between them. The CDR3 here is CASSSGTSGANVLTF. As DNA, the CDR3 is TGTGCCAGCAGTTCCGGGACATCCGGGGCCAACGTCCTGACTTTC.

CDR3 in amino acids: CASSFGGAYQPQHF. The DNA of the CDR3 is TGTGCCAGCTCTTTCGGGGGGGCGTATCAGCCCCAGCATTTT. V usage is TRBV19 and J usage is TRBJ1-5; tentative D call: TRBD1 (6 bases). Germline lookup yields CDR1 LNHDA and CDR2 SQIVND (reference sequence). V was pared by 9 bases and J by 5 bases, with 17 bases between. CDR3 length: 14 residues.

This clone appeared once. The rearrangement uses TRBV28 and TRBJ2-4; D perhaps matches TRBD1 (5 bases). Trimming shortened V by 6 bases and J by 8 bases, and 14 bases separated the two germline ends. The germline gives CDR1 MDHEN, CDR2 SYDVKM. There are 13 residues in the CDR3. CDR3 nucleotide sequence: TGTGCCAGCAGCTCAAGACAGCCGTACATTCAGTACTTC. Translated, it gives CASSSRQPYIQYF.

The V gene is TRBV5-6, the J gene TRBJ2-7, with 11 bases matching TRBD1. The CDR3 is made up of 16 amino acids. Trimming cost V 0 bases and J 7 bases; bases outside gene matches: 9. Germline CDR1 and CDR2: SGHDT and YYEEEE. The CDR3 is CASSLGADRGRREQYF. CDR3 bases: TGTGCCAGCAGCTTGGGCGCGGACAGGGGGCGCAGGGAGCAGTACTTC. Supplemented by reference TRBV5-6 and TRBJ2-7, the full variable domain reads DAGVTQSPTHLIKTRGQQVTLRCSPKSGHDTVSWYQQALGQGPQFIFQYYEEEERQRGNFPDRFSGHQFPNYSSELNVNALLLGDSALYLCASSLGADRGRREQYFGPGTRLTVT.

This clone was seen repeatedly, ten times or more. CDR3 bases: TGTGCCAGCAGCCCGGGACAGTTCTATGGCTACACCTTC. Its protein is CASSPGQFYGYTF. This sequence joins TRBV7-9 and TRBJ1-2; 7 bases are shared with TRBD1. The V and J ends lost 5 bases and 4 bases, in that order; junction bases with no gene match: 4. Germline-derived CDR1 and CDR2 are SEHNR and FQNEAQ (reference sequence). This CDR3 region has 13 residues.

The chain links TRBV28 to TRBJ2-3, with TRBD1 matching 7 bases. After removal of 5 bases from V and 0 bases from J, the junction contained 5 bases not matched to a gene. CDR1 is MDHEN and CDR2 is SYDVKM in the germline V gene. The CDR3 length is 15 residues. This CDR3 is CASSPRTGSTDTQYF. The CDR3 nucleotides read TGTGCCAGCAGTCCCCGGACAGGTAGCACAGATACGCAGTATTTT. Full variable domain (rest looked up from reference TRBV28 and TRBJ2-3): DVKVTQSSRYLVKRTGEKVFLECVQDMDHENMFWYRQDPGLGLRLIYFSYDVKMKEKGDIPEGYSVSREKKERFSLILESASTNQTSMYLCASSPRTGSTDTQYFGPGTRLTVL.

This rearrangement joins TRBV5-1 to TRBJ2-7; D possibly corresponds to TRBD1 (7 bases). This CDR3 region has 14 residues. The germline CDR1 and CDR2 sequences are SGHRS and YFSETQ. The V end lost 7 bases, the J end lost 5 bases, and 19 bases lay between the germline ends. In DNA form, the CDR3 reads TGCGCCAGCTCGAGTGGGCAGGGGGAGGACGAGCAGTACTTC. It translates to CASSSGQGEDEQYF.

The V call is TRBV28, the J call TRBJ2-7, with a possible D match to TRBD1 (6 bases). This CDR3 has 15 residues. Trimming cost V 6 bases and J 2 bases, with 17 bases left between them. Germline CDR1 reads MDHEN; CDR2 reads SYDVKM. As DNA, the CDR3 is TGTGCCAGCAGCACACCGGGACATTGGACCTACGAGCAGTACTTC. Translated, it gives CASSTPGHWTYEQYF.

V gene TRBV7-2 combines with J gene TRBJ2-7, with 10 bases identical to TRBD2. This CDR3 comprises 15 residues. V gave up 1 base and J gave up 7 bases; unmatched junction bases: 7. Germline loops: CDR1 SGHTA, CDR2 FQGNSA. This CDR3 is CASSLGASGRWEQYF. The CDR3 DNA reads TGTGCCAGCAGCTTAGGGGCTAGCGGGAGATGGGAGCAGTACTTC.

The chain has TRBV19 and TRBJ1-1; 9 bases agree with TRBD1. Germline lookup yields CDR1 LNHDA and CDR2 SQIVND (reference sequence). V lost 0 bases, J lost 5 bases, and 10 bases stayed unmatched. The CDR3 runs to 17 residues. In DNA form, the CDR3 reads TGTGCCAGTAGTATAGACCTAACAGGGGGCTGGTTGACTGAAGCTTTCTTT. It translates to CASSIDLTGGWLTEAFF.